This T cell receptor beta chain was sequenced in a study of T cell responses to AZD1222 COVID-19 vaccine. The overall study: Some second doses came at about 4 weeks and others at about 12 weeks; these were pooled. Study-wide points: Repertoire collection took place solely once the T cell response had peaked. Spike-specific TCR breadth and depth went up after people got two AZD1222 doses. Unmutated variant regions are reportedly targeted by nearly half of spike-specific TCRs.

About this clone: Its antigen is not identified.

Assay used: immunoSEQ multiplex PCR; TCRdb lists only in-frame clones, some missing. The sample yields 120,000 to 150,000 clones, around 93% seen once. The TCR originated in an adult in good health. The sample in question was peripheral blood, obtained on day 0 of AZD1222 vaccination.

The CDR3 coding sequence is TGTGCCAGCAGCCAAGAGGACAGGGGGCGGTTCTTC. Its translation is CASSQEDRGRFF. The chain is built from TRBV3-1 (or the pseudogene TRBV3-2) and TRBJ2-1, with 11 nucleotides matching TRBD1. Germline V CDR1 and CDR2: LGHDT, YNNKEL (reference sequence). With V trimmed by 0 bases and J by 15 bases, 1 base remained unmatched. CDR3 length equals 12 residues.